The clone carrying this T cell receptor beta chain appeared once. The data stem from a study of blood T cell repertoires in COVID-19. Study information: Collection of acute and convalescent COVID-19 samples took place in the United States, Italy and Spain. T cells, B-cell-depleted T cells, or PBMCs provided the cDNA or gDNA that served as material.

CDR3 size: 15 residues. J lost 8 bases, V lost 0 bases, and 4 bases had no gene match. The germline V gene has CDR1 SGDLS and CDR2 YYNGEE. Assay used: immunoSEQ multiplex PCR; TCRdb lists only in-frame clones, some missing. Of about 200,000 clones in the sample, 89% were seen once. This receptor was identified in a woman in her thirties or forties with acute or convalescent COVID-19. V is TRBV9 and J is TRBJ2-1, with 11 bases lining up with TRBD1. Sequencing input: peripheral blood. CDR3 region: CASSVGTGGADEQFF. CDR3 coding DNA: TGTGCCAGCAGCGTAGGGACAGGGGGCGCAGATGAGCAGTTCTTC.